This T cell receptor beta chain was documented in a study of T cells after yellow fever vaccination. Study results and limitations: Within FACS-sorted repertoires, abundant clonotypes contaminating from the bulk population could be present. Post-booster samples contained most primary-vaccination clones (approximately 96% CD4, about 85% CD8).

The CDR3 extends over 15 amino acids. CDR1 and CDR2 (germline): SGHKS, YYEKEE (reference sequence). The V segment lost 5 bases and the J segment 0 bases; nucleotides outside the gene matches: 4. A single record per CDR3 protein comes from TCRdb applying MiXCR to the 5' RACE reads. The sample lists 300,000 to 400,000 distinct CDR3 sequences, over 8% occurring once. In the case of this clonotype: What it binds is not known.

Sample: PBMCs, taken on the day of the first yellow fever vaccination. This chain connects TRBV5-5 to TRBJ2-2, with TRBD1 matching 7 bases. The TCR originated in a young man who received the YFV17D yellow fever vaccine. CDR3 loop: CASRPRGPNTGELFF. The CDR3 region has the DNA TGTGCCAGCAGACCGAGGGGGCCGAACACCGGGGAGCTGTTTTTT.